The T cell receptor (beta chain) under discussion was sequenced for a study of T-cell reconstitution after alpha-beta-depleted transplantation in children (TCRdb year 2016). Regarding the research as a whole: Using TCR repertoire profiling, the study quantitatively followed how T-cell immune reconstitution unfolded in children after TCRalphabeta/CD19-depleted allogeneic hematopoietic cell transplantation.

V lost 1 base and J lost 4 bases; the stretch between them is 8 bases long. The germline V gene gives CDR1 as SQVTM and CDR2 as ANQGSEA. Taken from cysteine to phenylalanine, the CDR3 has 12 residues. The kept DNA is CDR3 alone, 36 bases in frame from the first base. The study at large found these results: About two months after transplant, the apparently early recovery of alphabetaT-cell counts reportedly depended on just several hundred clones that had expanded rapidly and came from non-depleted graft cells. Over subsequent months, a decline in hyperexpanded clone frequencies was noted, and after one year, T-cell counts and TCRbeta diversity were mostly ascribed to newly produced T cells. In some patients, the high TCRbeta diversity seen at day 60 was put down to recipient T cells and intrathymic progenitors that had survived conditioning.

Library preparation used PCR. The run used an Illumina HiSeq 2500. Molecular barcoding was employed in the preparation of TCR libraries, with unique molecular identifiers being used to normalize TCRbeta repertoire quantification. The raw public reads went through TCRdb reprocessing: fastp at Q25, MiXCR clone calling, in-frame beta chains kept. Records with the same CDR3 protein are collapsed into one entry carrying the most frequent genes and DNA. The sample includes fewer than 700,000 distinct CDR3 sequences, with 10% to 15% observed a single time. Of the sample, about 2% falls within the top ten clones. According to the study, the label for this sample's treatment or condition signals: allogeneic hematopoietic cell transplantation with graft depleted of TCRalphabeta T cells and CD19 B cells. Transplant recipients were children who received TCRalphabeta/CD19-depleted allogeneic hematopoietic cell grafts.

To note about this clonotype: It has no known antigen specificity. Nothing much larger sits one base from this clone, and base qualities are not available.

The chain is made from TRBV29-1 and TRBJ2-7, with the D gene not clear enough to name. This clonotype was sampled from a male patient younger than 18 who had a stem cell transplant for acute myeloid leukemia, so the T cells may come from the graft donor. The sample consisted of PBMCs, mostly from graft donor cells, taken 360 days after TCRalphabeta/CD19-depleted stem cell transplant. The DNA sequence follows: TGCAGCGTTGAAGCGGGCAGTTACGAGCAGTACTTC. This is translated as CSVEAGSYEQYF.